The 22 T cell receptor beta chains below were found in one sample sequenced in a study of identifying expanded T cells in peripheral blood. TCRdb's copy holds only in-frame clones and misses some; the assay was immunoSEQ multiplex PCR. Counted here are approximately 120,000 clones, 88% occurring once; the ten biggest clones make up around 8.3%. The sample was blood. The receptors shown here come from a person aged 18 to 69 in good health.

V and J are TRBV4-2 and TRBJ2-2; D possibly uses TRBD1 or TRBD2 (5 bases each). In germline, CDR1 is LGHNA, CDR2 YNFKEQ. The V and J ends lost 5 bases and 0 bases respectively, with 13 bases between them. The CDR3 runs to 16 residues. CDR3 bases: TGTGCCAGCAGCAAGGGACGGTTCACGAACACCGGGGAGCTGTTTTTT. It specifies CASSKGRFTNTGELFF.

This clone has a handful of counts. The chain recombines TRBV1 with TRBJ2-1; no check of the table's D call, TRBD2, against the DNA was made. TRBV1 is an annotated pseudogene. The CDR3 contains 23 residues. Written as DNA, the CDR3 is TGCACCAGCAGCCAGGTAGTTTTGAGGAAAAGGTTAGTTGTGTTCTCCGATCTCGATGAGCAGTTCTTC. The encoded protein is CTSSQVVLRKRLVVFSDLDEQFF.

CDR3 in DNA: TGTGCCAGCAGCGTAGTTATAAGCTCCTACAATGAGCAGTTCTTC. Translating it yields CASSVVISSYNEQFF. V gene TRBV9 combines with J gene TRBJ2-1; D is ambiguous. The germline CDR1 and CDR2 sequences are SGDLS and YYNGEE. This CDR3 contains 15 residues. Between the trimmed V and J ends, which lost 0 bases and 0 bases, there was a span of 7 bases.

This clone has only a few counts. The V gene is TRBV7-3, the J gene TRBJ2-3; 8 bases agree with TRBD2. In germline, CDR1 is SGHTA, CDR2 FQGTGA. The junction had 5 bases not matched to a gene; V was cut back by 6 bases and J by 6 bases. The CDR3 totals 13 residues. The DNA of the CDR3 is TGTGCCAGCAGGCGGGGGGAGACGGATACGCAGTATTTT. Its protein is CASRRGETDTQYF.

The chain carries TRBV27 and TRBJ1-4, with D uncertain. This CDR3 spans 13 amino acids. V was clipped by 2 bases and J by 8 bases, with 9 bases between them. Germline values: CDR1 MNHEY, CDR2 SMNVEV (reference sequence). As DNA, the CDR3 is TGTGCCAGCAGTTTAAGGTATAGGGAAAAACTGTTTTTT. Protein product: CASSLRYREKLFF.

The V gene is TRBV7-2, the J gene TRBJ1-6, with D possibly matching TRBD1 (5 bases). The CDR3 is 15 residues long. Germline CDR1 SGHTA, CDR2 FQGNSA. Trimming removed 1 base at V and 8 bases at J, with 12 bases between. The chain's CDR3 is CASSLVSREDSPLHF. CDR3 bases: TGTGCCAGCAGCTTAGTGAGCAGGGAGGATTCACCCCTCCACTTT.

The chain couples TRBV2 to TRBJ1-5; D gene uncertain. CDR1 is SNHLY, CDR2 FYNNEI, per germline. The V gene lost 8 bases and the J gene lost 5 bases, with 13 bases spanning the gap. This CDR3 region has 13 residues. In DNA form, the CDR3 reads TGTGCCAGCGGGTGGAGGGTTGATCAGCCCCAGCATTTT. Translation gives CASGWRVDQPQHF.

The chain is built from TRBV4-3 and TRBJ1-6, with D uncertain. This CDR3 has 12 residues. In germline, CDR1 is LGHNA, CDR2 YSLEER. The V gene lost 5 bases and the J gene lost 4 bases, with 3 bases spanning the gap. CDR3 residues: CASSDYNSPLHF. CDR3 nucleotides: TGCGCCAGCAGCGATTATAATTCACCCCTCCACTTT.

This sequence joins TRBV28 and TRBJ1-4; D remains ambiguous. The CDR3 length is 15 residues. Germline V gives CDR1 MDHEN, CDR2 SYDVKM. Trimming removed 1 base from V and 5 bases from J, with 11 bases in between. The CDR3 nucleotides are TGTGCCAGCAGTTTATCGGGCCCGAACAATGAAAAACTGTTTTTT. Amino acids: CASSLSGPNNEKLFF.

The CDR3 DNA reads TGCGCCAGCGCCGAACTTTTGAACACTGAAGCTTTCTTT. Its translation: CASAELLNTEAFF. This chain links TRBV5-1 with TRBJ1-1; no reliable D call. The V end lost 7 bases, the J end lost 0 bases, and 10 bases lay between the germline ends. Germline V gives CDR1 SGHRS, CDR2 YFSETQ. CDR3 length: 13 residues.

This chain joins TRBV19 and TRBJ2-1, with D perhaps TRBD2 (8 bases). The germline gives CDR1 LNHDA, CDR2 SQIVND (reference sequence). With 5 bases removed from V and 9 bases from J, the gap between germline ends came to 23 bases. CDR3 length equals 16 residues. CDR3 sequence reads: CASSLRGPGAGAEQFF. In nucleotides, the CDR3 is TGTGCCAGTAGTTTAAGGGGGCCGGGAGCGGGAGCTGAGCAGTTCTTC. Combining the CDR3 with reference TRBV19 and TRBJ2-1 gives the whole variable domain DGGITQSPKYLFRKEGQNVTLSCEQNLNHDAMYWYRQDPGQGLRLIYYSQIVNDFQKGDIAEGYSVSREKKESFPLTVTSAQKNPTAFYLCASSLRGPGAGAEQFFGPGTRLTVL.

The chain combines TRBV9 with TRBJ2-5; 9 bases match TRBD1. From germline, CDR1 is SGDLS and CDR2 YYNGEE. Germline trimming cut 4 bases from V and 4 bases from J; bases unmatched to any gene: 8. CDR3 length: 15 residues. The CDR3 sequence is CASSFWTGEGETQYF. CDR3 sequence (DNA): TGTGCCAGCAGCTTTTGGACAGGGGAAGGAGAGACCCAGTACTTC.

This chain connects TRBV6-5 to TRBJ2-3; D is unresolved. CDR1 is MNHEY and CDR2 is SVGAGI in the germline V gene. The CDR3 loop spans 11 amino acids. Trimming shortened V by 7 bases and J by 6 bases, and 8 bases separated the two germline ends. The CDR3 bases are TGTGCCAGCACTGAGAGGGATACGCAGTATTTT. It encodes CASTERDTQYF.

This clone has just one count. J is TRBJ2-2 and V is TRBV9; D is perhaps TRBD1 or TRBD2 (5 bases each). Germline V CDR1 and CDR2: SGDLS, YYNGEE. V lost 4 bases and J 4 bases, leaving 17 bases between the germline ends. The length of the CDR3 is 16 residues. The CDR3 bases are TGTGCCAGCAGCCCGCTTTTCGGGGCGGCCACCGGGGAGCTGTTTTTT. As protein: CASSPLFGAATGELFF.

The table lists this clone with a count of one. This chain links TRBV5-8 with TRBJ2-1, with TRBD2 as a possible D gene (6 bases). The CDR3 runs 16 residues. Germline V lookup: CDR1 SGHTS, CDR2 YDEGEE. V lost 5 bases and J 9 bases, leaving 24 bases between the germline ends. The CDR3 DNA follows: TGTGCCAGCAGACCCCGGTCTGGGGCGGGAAGTGCTGAGCAGTTCTTC. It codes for CASRPRSGAGSAEQFF.

The CDR3 reads CASSQDLSWDTQYF. In DNA, the CDR3 is TGCGCCAGCAGCCAAGATCTCTCTTGGGATACGCAGTATTTT. The gene calls are TRBV4-3 and TRBJ2-3, with no clear D. Trimming took 0 bases from V and 6 from J, leaving 10 bases between them. The CDR3 loop spans 14 amino acids. Germline V gene data show CDR1 as LGHNA and CDR2 as YSLEER.

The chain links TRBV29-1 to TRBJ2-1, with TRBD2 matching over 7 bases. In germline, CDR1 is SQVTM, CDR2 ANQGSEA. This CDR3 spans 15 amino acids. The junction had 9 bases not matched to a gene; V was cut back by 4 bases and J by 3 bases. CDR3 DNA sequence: TGCAGCGTTGTCTTTCTAGCGGAGTTCTACAATGAGCAGTTCTTC. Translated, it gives CSVVFLAEFYNEQFF.

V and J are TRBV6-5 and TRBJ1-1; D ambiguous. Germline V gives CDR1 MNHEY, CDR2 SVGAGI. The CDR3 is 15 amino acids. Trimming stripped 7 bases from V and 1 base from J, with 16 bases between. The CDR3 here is CASTRYVAGNTEAFF. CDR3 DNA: TGTGCCAGCACCAGATACGTCGCGGGGAACACTGAAGCTTTCTTT.

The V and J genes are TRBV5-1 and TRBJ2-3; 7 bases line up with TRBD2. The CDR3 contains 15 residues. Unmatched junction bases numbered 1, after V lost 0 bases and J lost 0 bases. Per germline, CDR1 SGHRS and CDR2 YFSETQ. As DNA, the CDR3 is TGCGCCAGCAGCTTGGGTAGCGGGAGCACAGATACGCAGTATTTT. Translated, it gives CASSLGSGSTDTQYF.

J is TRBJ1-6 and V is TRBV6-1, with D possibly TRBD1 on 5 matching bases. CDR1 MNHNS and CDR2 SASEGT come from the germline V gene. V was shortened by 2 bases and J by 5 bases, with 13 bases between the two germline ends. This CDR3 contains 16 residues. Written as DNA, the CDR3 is TGTGCCAGCAGTGAACACGGGGCGTATAATAATTCACCCCTCCACTTT. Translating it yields CASSEHGAYNNSPLHF.

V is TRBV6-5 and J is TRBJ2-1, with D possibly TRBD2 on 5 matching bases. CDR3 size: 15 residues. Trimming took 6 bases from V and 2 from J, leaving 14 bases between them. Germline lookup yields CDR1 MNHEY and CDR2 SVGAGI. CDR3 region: CASRLAGSTYNEQFF. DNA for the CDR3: TGTGCCAGCAGGCTGGCTGGGAGCACCTACAATGAGCAGTTCTTC.

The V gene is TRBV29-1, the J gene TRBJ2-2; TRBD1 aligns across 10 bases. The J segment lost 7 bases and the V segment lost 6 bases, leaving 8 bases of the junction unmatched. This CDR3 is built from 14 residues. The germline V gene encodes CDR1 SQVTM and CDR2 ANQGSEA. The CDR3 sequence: CSVPGTGAVGELFF. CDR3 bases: TGCAGCGTGCCCGGGACAGGGGCGGTCGGGGAGCTGTTTTTT.